The 18 T cell receptor beta chains below all came from one sample that was sequenced in a study of regulatory T cells in long-lasting Graves disease. Time point denoted: persistent/refractory GD, antithyroid drugs over 5 years with positive TRAb. Extracted RNA from PBMCs served as the source of the TCR library. iRepertoire HTBI primers and Arm-PCR of CDR3 regions built TCR beta libraries. TCRdb processed the multiplex PCR reads anew with MiXCR; each CDR3 protein has one entry. The table includes 650,000 to 850,000 distinct CDR3 sequences, 25% to 35% detected once. The sample was peripheral blood mononuclear cells (PBMCs), taken when the disease was refractory, from a patient treated with antithyroid drugs. These receptors were collected from a female donor with Graves disease.

This clonotype has a count of ten or more. The chain carries TRBV7-3 and TRBJ2-7; 10 positions agree with TRBD1. The germline gives CDR1 SGHTA, CDR2 FQGTGA. Trimming at V came to 2 bases and at J to 5 bases, leaving 0 bases not matched to a gene. The CDR3 loop spans 13 amino acids. CDR3 in DNA: TGTGCCAGCAGCTTAGGGACAGGGGACGAGCAGTACTTC. This codes for CASSLGTGDEQYF.

V usage is TRBV10-3 and J usage is TRBJ1-4, with a possible D match to TRBD1 (5 bases). V dropped 2 bases and J dropped 6 bases, with 16 bases sitting between them. CDR3 length equals 16 residues. Germline-derived CDR1 and CDR2 are ENHRY and SYGVKD. CDR3 protein: CAISERLWGLDEKLFF. CDR3 DNA: TGTGCCATCAGTGAGAGGTTGTGGGGCTTAGATGAAAAACTGTTTTTT.

This clonotype was seen a handful of times. V gene TRBV12-3 or TRBV12-4 combines with J gene TRBJ1-6; D ambiguous. This CDR3 has 17 amino acids. V was trimmed by 7 bases and J by 1 base, leaving 17 bases between them. The CDR3 DNA is TGTGCCAGCACCGCATGGACGGGAGGTTCCTATAATTCACCCCTCCACTTT. Translation: CASTAWTGGSYNSPLHF.

The genes are TRBV20-1 and TRBJ2-7; no clear D. The CDR3 runs 14 residues. V dropped 3 bases and J dropped 0 bases, with 12 bases sitting between them. Germline V gene lookup returns CDR1 DFQATT and CDR2 SNEGSKA (reference sequence). DNA of the CDR3: TGCAGTGCTAGGGTTGACACGAGCTCCTACGAGCAGTACTTC. Encoded protein: CSARVDTSSYEQYF.

Only a few counts were recorded for this clonotype. The chain joins TRBV12-3 or TRBV12-4 to TRBJ2-2; D is ambiguous. The ends were cut back, 7 bases at V and 6 bases at J, with 24 bases in the middle. This CDR3 spans 17 amino acids. As DNA, the CDR3 is TGTGCCAGCAATCCTGGCAAATCAGCCCTCTTAGCCGGGGAGCTGTTTTTT. This translates into CASNPGKSALLAGELFF.

This clonotype has a count of ten or more. The chain couples TRBV2 to TRBJ1-2; possibly TRBD1 for D (5 bases). Looked up from germline, CDR1 is SNHLY and CDR2 is FYNNEI. The V end lost 3 bases, the J end lost 3 bases, and 11 bases lay between the germline ends. The CDR3 length is 14 residues. The CDR3 protein is CASSDSGDHYGYTF. CDR3 nucleotides: TGTGCCAGCAGTGATTCGGGGGACCACTATGGCTACACCTTC.

The sample holds one count of this clonotype. Germline and junction disagree at one end, which may indicate a read error. V usage is TRBV18 and J usage is TRBJ2-5; 8 bases align to TRBD2. Looked up from germline, CDR1 is KGHSH and CDR2 is LQKENI. The length of the CDR3 is 15 residues. CDR3 region: CVSSGSGLAGETQYF. CDR3 in DNA: TGTGTCAGCTCAGGCTCTGGACTAGCCGGCGAGACCCAGTACTTC.

As for this clonotype: With a much larger clone just one base away, this may be a read error. V is TRBV6-1 and J is TRBJ2-7, with TRBD1 matching 8 bases. Germline assignment: CDR1 MNHNS and CDR2 SASEGT. The CDR3 loop spans 13 amino acids. V trimming: 6 bases; J trimming: 0 bases; junction bases outside the gene matches: 1. In DNA, the CDR3 is TGTGCCAGCAGGCAGGGGGCCTCCTACGAGCAGTACTTC. This translates into CASRQGASYEQYF.

The chain joins TRBV6-2 or TRBV6-3 to TRBJ2-7; 8 bases match TRBD1. The V and J ends lost 4 bases and 6 bases, in that order; junction bases with no gene match: 11. The CDR3 is made up of 15 amino acids. The germline CDR1 and CDR2 sequences are MNHEY and SVGEGT. For the CDR3, the DNA is TGTGCCAGCAGTTCCGCTACGGGACAGGTTGCCGAGCAGTACTTC. Amino acids: CASSSATGQVAEQYF.

V gene TRBV3-1 combines with J gene TRBJ1-2; the D is unclear. The length of the CDR3 is 15 residues. CDR1 is LGHDT, CDR2 YNNKEL, per germline (reference sequence). The germline V and J ends were trimmed by 4 bases and 4 bases, with 16 bases remaining between them. CDR3 DNA sequence: TGTGCCAGCAGCCTGTCACCTCCTGACACCTATGGCTACACCTTC. It is translated as CASSLSPPDTYGYTF.

V usage is TRBV19 and J usage is TRBJ1-2; D not resolved. From germline, CDR1 is LNHDA and CDR2 SQIVND (reference sequence). The V gene lost 8 bases and the J gene lost 8 bases, with 12 bases spanning the gap. The CDR3 is made up of 11 amino acids. In nucleotides, the CDR3 is TGTGCCAGTTTTAATGGAAACGGCTACACCTTC. Amino acid sequence: CASFNGNGYTF. Combining the CDR3 with reference TRBV19 and TRBJ1-2 gives the whole variable domain DGGITQSPKYLFRKEGQNVTLSCEQNLNHDAMYWYRQDPGQGLRLIYYSQIVNDFQKGDIAEGYSVSREKKESFPLTVTSAQKNPTAFYLCASFNGNGYTFGSGTRLTVV.

The CDR3 region has the DNA TGCAGTGCTAGAGGTTCAGACAACTATGGCTACACCTTC. It translates to CSARGSDNYGYTF. J is TRBJ1-2 and V is TRBV20-1; D remains unclear. The CDR3 has 13 amino acids. Germline V lookup: CDR1 DFQATT, CDR2 SNEGSKA (reference sequence). The germline V and J ends were trimmed by 1 base and 2 bases, with 8 bases remaining between them.

This clonotype has only a few counts. The chain links TRBV7-2 to TRBJ2-7; D perhaps matches TRBD2 (5 bases). V was shortened by 2 bases and J by 5 bases, with 13 bases between the two germline ends. CDR3 length equals 14 residues. From germline, CDR1 is SGHTA and CDR2 FQGNSA. The chain's CDR3 is CASSLPFTSHEQYF. The CDR3 bases are TGTGCCAGCAGCTTACCCTTTACTAGTCACGAGCAGTACTTC.

The chain recombines TRBV11-1 with TRBJ2-1; 9 nucleotides line up with TRBD2. The CDR3 is 16 residues long. Germline V lookup: CDR1 SGHAT, CDR2 FQDESV (reference sequence). The J segment lost 5 bases and the V segment lost 5 bases, leaving 10 bases of the junction unmatched. The CDR3 sequence: CASSQKTSGAHNEQFF. The DNA of the CDR3 is TGTGCCAGCAGCCAGAAGACTAGCGGAGCCCACAATGAGCAGTTCTTC. Using reference TRBV11-1 and TRBJ2-1 for the parts outside the CDR3, the full variable domain is EAEVAQSPRYKITEKSQAVAFWCDPISGHATLYWYRQILGQGPELLVQFQDESVVDDSQLPKDRFSAERLKGVDSTLKIQPAELGDSAMYLCASSQKTSGAHNEQFFGPGTRLTVL.

This clonotype was detected a few times. The gene calls are TRBV27 and TRBJ2-7; TRBD2 matches at 8 bases. The germline V gene encodes CDR1 MNHEY and CDR2 SMNVEV (reference sequence). The CDR3 has 15 residues. V gave up 1 base and J gave up 7 bases; unmatched junction bases: 9. Written as DNA, the CDR3 is TGTGCCAGCAGTTTATTTCTAGCGGGCCCTAGGGAGCAGTACTTC. Translated: CASSLFLAGPREQYF.

The chain couples TRBV11-2 to TRBJ1-1; 8 bases fit TRBD1. Germline assignment: CDR1 SGHAT and CDR2 FQNNGV. The CDR3 extends over 16 amino acids. V was pared by 5 bases and J by 5 bases, with 13 bases of the junction left unmatched. The CDR3 protein is CASSPRGQVSRTEAFF. As DNA, the CDR3 is TGTGCCAGCAGCCCCCGGGGACAGGTCTCACGGACTGAAGCTTTCTTT.

This clonotype was found a few times. The chain couples TRBV29-1 to TRBJ1-3; D not resolved. Germline assignment: CDR1 SQVTM and CDR2 ANQGSEA. Between the trimmed V and J ends, which lost 3 bases and 2 bases, there was a span of 8 bases. This CDR3 is built from 13 residues. The CDR3 coding sequence is TGCAGCGTTGACCGACAAACTGGAAACACCATATATTTT. As protein: CSVDRQTGNTIYF.

The CDR3 nucleotides read TGTGCCAGCAGCTTACGTCGAGTAGCGGGAGGAGTGGAGACCCAGTACTTC. It specifies CASSLRRVAGGVETQYF. This sequence joins TRBV13 and TRBJ2-5, with 10 bases lining up with TRBD2. There are 17 residues in the CDR3. With 2 bases clipped from V and 5 bases from J, the junction kept 11 bases outside the gene matches. Germline V gene lookup returns CDR1 PRHDT and CDR2 FYEKMQ (reference sequence). The full variable domain, its missing parts supplied by reference TRBV13 and TRBJ2-5, is AAGVIQSPRHLIKEKRETATLKCYPIPRHDTVYWYQQGPGQDPQFLISFYEKMQSDKGSIPDRFSAQQFSDYHSELNMSSLELGDSALYFCASSLRRVAGGVETQYFGPGTRLLVL.